One and the same sample provided the 22 T cell receptor beta chains below, sequenced in a study of T cell responses to AZD1222 COVID-19 vaccine. The repertoire was sequenced with immunoSEQ multiplex PCR; TCRdb's copy has only in-frame clones and lacks some. The sample lists over 110,000 clones, about nine tenths occurring once. The sequenced sample was peripheral blood, obtained 28 days after the second AZD1222 dose. These receptors all come from an adult who received the AZD1222 COVID-19 vaccine.

This chain links TRBV5-1 with TRBJ1-4; no clear D gene. CDR1 and CDR2 (germline): SGHRS, YFSETQ. V lost 0 bases to trimming and J lost 5 bases, with 5 bases between them. The CDR3 has 13 amino acids. The CDR3: CASSLVGNEKLFF. CDR3 DNA sequence: TGCGCCAGCAGCTTGGTGGGAAATGAAAAACTGTTTTTT.

V and J are TRBV7-3 and TRBJ2-2; 9 bases line up with TRBD2. Germline V gene lookup returns CDR1 SGHTA and CDR2 FQGTGA. The CDR3 consists of 16 residues. With 5 bases clipped from V and 7 bases from J, the junction kept 11 bases outside the gene matches. CDR3: CASSPQHSGRIGELFF. The CDR3 DNA follows: TGTGCCAGCAGCCCCCAACATAGCGGGAGAATCGGGGAGCTGTTTTTT.

The chain has TRBV5-4 and TRBJ2-5; perhaps TRBD1 as D (6 bases). Between the trimmed V and J ends, which lost 4 bases and 7 bases, there was a span of 23 bases. The CDR3 contains 16 residues. In germline, CDR1 is SGHNT, CDR2 YYREEE (reference sequence). The CDR3 nucleotides read TGTGCCAGCAGCCCACCTACCGGGGACCAAGGGGGGACCCAGTACTTC. Its protein product is CASSPPTGDQGGTQYF.

In its sample, this clone was seen once. The gene calls are TRBV9 and TRBJ2-1; 7 bases agree with TRBD2. The CDR3 contains 15 residues. Trimming took 3 bases from V and 1 from J; bases not matched to a gene: 4. Germline V gene sequence: CDR1 SGDLS, CDR2 YYNGEE. The CDR3 DNA reads as TGTGCCAGCAGCGGGCCGGGGGGATCCTACAATGAGCAGTTCTTC. Its protein is CASSGPGGSYNEQFF. The full variable domain, its missing parts supplied by reference TRBV9 and TRBJ2-1, is DSGVTQTPKHLITATGQRVTLRCSPRSGDLSVYWYQQSLDQGLQFLIQYYNGEERAKGNILERFSAQQFPDLHSELNLSSLELGDSALYFCASSGPGGSYNEQFFGPGTRLTVL.

The chain employs TRBV19 and TRBJ1-4, with D possibly being TRBD1 (5 bases). The CDR3 length is 16 residues. Trimming took off 3 bases at V and 8 bases at J, with 19 bases between the two ends. In germline, CDR1 is LNHDA, CDR2 SQIVND (reference sequence). CDR3 residues: CASSIAIGTAREKLFF. The DNA for the CDR3 is TGTGCCAGTAGTATTGCGATCGGGACGGCACGGGAAAAACTGTTTTTT.

The chain employs TRBV3-1 (or the pseudogene TRBV3-2) and TRBJ1-1; D perhaps matches TRBD1 (6 bases). V lost 7 bases and J 0 bases, leaving 9 bases between the germline ends. Germline CDR1 is LGHDT and CDR2 is YNNKEL (reference sequence). This CDR3 region has 13 residues. DNA of the CDR3: TGTGCCAGCAACCAGGGGATGAACACTGAAGCTTTCTTT. Its protein product is CASNQGMNTEAFF.

The V gene is TRBV11-1, the J gene TRBJ2-1; TRBD1 or TRBD2 may be the D gene (6 bases each). The CDR3 length is 15 residues. V was cut by 2 bases and J by 5 bases, with 13 bases left in between. Looked up from germline, CDR1 is SGHAT and CDR2 is FQDESV (reference sequence). Written as DNA, the CDR3 is TGTGCCAGCAGCTTAACGGGGGCAGGTAACAATGAGCAGTTCTTC. It yields the protein CASSLTGAGNNEQFF.

This clone was seen only a few times. V is TRBV7-9 and J is TRBJ1-4; D call uncertain. V lost 5 bases, J lost 6 bases, and 10 bases lay in between. Per germline, CDR1 SEHNR and CDR2 FQNEAQ (reference sequence). The CDR3 spans 13 residues. This chain's CDR3 is CASSPKGYEKLFF. In nucleotides, the CDR3 is TGTGCCAGCAGCCCTAAGGGCTATGAAAAACTGTTTTTT.

The chain is built from TRBV2 and TRBJ1-5; 8 bases map to TRBD1. CDR1 SNHLY and CDR2 FYNNEI come from the germline V gene. This CDR3 spans 14 amino acids. V was clipped by 6 bases and J by 4 bases; unmatched bases: 5. Here the CDR3 DNA reads TGTGCCAGCAGCGACTGGACAGGGAATCAGCCCCAGCATTTT. It specifies CASSDWTGNQPQHF.

This chain connects TRBV16 to TRBJ1-6; no firm D call. The CDR3 length is 14 residues. CDR1 and CDR2 from the germline V gene are KGHSY and FQNENV. Trimming stripped 2 bases from V and 14 bases from J, with 16 bases between. The CDR3 here is CASSQTRPHRSLHF. CDR3 in DNA: TGTGCCAGCAGCCAAACAAGGCCTCATCGATCCCTCCACTTT.

CDR3 sequence (DNA): TGTGCCAGTAGGGCCATGAGCAATCAGCCCCAGCATTTT. Translation gives CASRAMSNQPQHF. The chain links TRBV19 to TRBJ1-5; no clear D gene. Germline assignment: CDR1 LNHDA and CDR2 SQIVND (reference sequence). The CDR3 is made up of 13 amino acids. V lost 6 bases and J 1 base, leaving 7 bases between the germline ends. Together with reference TRBV19 and TRBJ1-5, the CDR3 gives the full variable domain: DGGITQSPKYLFRKEGQNVTLSCEQNLNHDAMYWYRQDPGQGLRLIYYSQIVNDFQKGDIAEGYSVSREKKESFPLTVTSAQKNPTAFYLCASRAMSNQPQHFGDGTRLSIL.

The V gene is TRBV5-5, the J gene TRBJ1-1, with D unresolved. The CDR3 consists of 12 residues. CDR1 is SGHKS, CDR2 YYEKEE, per germline (reference sequence). Trimming shortened V by 2 bases and J by 6 bases, and 8 bases separated the two germline ends. The CDR3: CASSFPRAEAFF. In DNA, the CDR3 is TGTGCCAGCAGCTTCCCCCGCGCTGAAGCTTTCTTT.

The chain is built from TRBV5-5 and TRBJ1-4, with 9 bases identical to TRBD1. The CDR3 loop spans 16 amino acids. Germline CDR1 is SGHKS and CDR2 is YYEKEE (reference sequence). V lost 3 bases to trimming and J lost 11 bases; unmatched junction nucleotides: 14. In DNA form, the CDR3 reads TGTGCCAGCAGCTCGGGCTCCGGGACAGGGACAAGCAAACTGTTTTTT. Translated: CASSSGSGTGTSKLFF.

The J gene is TRBJ2-7, the V gene TRBV6-2 or TRBV6-3; the match to TRBD2 covers 9 bases. Germline V gene sequence: CDR1 MNHEY, CDR2 SVGEGT. The CDR3 sequence is 14 residues long. The junction had 7 bases not matched to a gene; V was cut back by 5 bases and J by 5 bases. CDR3 sequence reads: CASSRGEREDEQYF. CDR3 nucleotides: TGTGCCAGCAGTCGCGGTGAGCGGGAGGACGAGCAGTACTTC.

The chain uses TRBV5-6 and TRBJ1-6; 8 bases fit TRBD1. The CDR3 extends over 14 amino acids. Germline lookup yields CDR1 SGHDT and CDR2 YYEEEE. V dropped 4 bases and J dropped 9; count of bases not matched to a gene: 6. The CDR3 sequence is CASSPTGAGSPLHF. The CDR3 coding sequence is TGTGCCAGCAGCCCGACAGGGGCTGGTTCACCCCTCCACTTT.

This clone showed up just a few times. The V gene is TRBV7-2, the J gene TRBJ2-1, with 7 bases aligning to TRBD2. The germline gives CDR1 SGHTA, CDR2 FQGNSA. Trimming cost V 4 bases and J 5 bases; bases outside gene matches: 8. The CDR3 is made up of 15 amino acids. The CDR3 DNA reads as TGTGCCAGCAGCTCCCAAGCGGGATTACACAATGAGCAGTTCTTC. Translated: CASSSQAGLHNEQFF.

The chain employs TRBV5-1 and TRBJ2-3; no firm D call. Trimming pared 0 bases from V and 2 bases from J, leaving 4 bases between. This CDR3 is 13 amino acids long. Germline V lookup: CDR1 SGHRS, CDR2 YFSETQ. The DNA of the CDR3 is TGCGCCAGCAGCTTGGTTCTCACAGATACGCAGTATTTT. Its translation: CASSLVLTDTQYF.

The V and J genes are TRBV5-4 and TRBJ2-7; D unclear. Germline CDR1 SGHNT, CDR2 YYREEE (reference sequence). V was trimmed by 3 bases and J by 9 bases, leaving 10 bases between them. The CDR3 has 11 amino acids. The CDR3 nucleotides read TGTGCCAGCAGCTCCCTGCCCGTGCAGTACTTC. Its protein is CASSSLPVQYF.

The chain is built from TRBV15 and TRBJ1-5; D is uncertain. This CDR3 comprises 13 residues. Trimming removed 5 bases from V and 5 bases from J, with 10 bases in between. Germline V gene sequence: CDR1 LNHNV, CDR2 YYDKDF (reference sequence). CDR3 sequence: CATSPPNYQPQHF. The CDR3 DNA sequence: TGTGCCACCAGCCCTCCCAACTATCAGCCCCAGCATTTT. Supplemented by reference TRBV15 and TRBJ1-5, the full variable domain reads DAMVIQNPRYQVTQFGKPVTLSCSQTLNHNVMYWYQQKSSQAPKLLFHYYDKDFNNEADTPDNFQSRRPNTSFCFLDIRSPGLGDTAMYLCATSPPNYQPQHFGDGTRLSIL.

This chain connects TRBV3-1 (or the pseudogene TRBV3-2) to TRBJ2-4; possibly TRBD2 for D (6 bases). CDR3 length: 15 amino acids. Trimming left V 5 bases short and J 3 bases short, with 14 bases between. From germline, CDR1 is LGHDT and CDR2 YNNKEL (reference sequence). The CDR3 DNA sequence: TGTGCCAGCAGCGGGTCAAGGGGAGGCAAAAACATTCAGTACTTC. Its protein product is CASSGSRGGKNIQYF.

V and J are TRBV3-1 (or the pseudogene TRBV3-2) and TRBJ1-5; D unclear. Germline V lookup: CDR1 LGHDT, CDR2 YNNKEL (reference sequence). V was cut by 3 bases and J by 5 bases, with 8 bases left in between. The CDR3 sequence is 13 residues long. CDR3 residues: CASSQTRYQPQHF. Here the CDR3 DNA reads TGTGCCAGCAGCCAGACACGATATCAGCCCCAGCATTTT.

This clone was found once. V usage is TRBV9 and J usage is TRBJ2-1; TRBD2 agrees at 16 bases. The CDR3 is 16 residues long. Per the germline V gene, CDR1 is SGDLS and CDR2 is YYNGEE. After removal of 4 bases from V and 6 bases from J, the junction contained 4 bases not matched to a gene. In DNA form, the CDR3 reads TGTGCCAGCAGCACCGGGACTAGCGGGAGGGCCAATGAGCAGTTCTTC. It translates to CASSTGTSGRANEQFF.